These 6 T cell receptor beta chains were sequenced from one sample in a study of cytomegalovirus exposure and HLA in healthy donors. Primers for the PCR totalled 60 Vbeta and 13 Jbeta. Clones were read by immunoSEQ multiplex PCR, and TCRdb kept only the in-frame ones, dropping some. The sample includes 95,000 to 120,000 clones, roughly four fifths of them seen just once. Sequenced sample: PBMCs. The receptors originated from a young woman in good health and CMV-seronegative.

The chain employs TRBV6-5 and TRBJ2-1, with TRBD1 matching 7 bases. The CDR3 is 16 amino acids. The germline V gene encodes CDR1 MNHEY and CDR2 SVGAGI. V lost 0 bases and J lost 2; bases outside the gene matches: 4. The CDR3 here is CASSYSGQSPYNEQFF. The DNA of the CDR3 is TGTGCCAGCAGTTACTCGGGACAGAGTCCCTACAATGAGCAGTTCTTC.

The chain is built from TRBV2 and TRBJ1-5, with TRBD1 as a possible D gene (5 bases). V lost 4 bases and J lost 6, with 16 bases in between. CDR1 SNHLY and CDR2 FYNNEI come from the germline V gene. The CDR3 is made up of 15 amino acids. Here the CDR3 DNA reads TGTGCCAGCAGTGCAGCTGTAGGGGAGGGTCAGCCCCAGCATTTT. Its protein product is CASSAAVGEGQPQHF.

Concerning this clone itself: One junction end does not reproduce the germline sequence, and a read error may be involved. The chain links TRBV7-9 to TRBJ1-1; 10 positions agree with TRBD1. Germline CDR1 is SEHNR and CDR2 is FQNEAQ (reference sequence). This CDR3 contains 12 residues. The CDR3 here is CSSSVDRGQAFF. The CDR3 DNA reads as TGTTCCAGCAGCGTCGACAGGGGGCAAGCTTTCTTT.

V is TRBV19 and J is TRBJ1-1, with 7 bases lining up with TRBD1. Per the germline V gene, CDR1 is LNHDA and CDR2 is SQIVND (reference sequence). CDR3 size: 14 residues. The V gene end was trimmed by 7 bases and the J gene end by 4 bases; junction bases not matched to a gene: 9. CDR3 coding DNA: TGTGCCAGTAACACAGGGGAAAGGGGCACTGAAGCTTTCTTT. It translates to CASNTGERGTEAFF.

The chain recombines TRBV7-9 with TRBJ2-7; 9 nucleotides agree with TRBD1. This CDR3 has 14 amino acids. Germline trimming cut 4 bases from V and 4 bases from J; bases unmatched to any gene: 5. Germline CDR1 SEHNR, CDR2 FQNEAQ (reference sequence). This CDR3 is CASSSDRGGYEQYF. In DNA, the CDR3 is TGTGCCAGCAGCTCGGACAGGGGTGGGTACGAGCAGTACTTC.

This chain uses TRBV7-7 with TRBJ2-5; D not resolved. This CDR3 spans 15 amino acids. Trimming took off 5 bases at V and 4 bases at J, with 17 bases between the two ends. Germline V gene sequence: CDR1 SSHAT, CDR2 FNYEAQ (reference sequence). This CDR3 reads CASSPLFSAAETQYF. In DNA, the CDR3 is TGTGCCAGCAGCCCCCTCTTTAGTGCGGCAGAGACCCAGTACTTC.